This is a list of T cell receptor beta chains from one sample in a study of shared T cell receptors in the human thymus. The method was immunoSEQ multiplex PCR; TCRdb's version includes in-frame clones alone and lacks a portion of them. The data show 640,000 or so clones, about 90% seen once. These data are also associated with another study on human thymus T cells.

Sequencing used thymocytes. The receptors derive from a boy in the first two years of life with a congenital heart defect. Both conserved end residues are part of each CDR3. D genes are given only for firm matches. A row's size may be missing; if present it is once, few, many or a size class.

J	V	size	D	CDR3	DNA
TRBJ1-6	TRBV2	-	-	CASKSSYNSPLHF	TGTGCCAGCAAGAGCTCCTATAATTCACCCCTCCACTTT
TRBJ2-1	TRBV6-6	few	TRBD1	CASSPDRGNNEQFF	TGTGCCAGCAGCCCGGACAGGGGCAACAATGAGCAGTTCTTC
TRBJ2-1	TRBV4-1	-	TRBD1	CASSQAPIPGQGDNEQFF	TGCGCCAGCAGCCAAGCACCCATTCCGGGACAGGGGGACAATGAGCAGTTCTTC
TRBJ2-7	TRBV6-5	-	-	CASRARDSYEQYF	TGTGCCAGCAGAGCACGGGACTCTTACGAGCAGTACTTC
TRBJ1-4	TRBV6-1	-	TRBD1	CAGRGRGEKLFF	TGTGCGGGAAGGGGGCGTGGTGAAAAACTGTTTTTT
TRBJ2-7	TRBV14	-	TRBD1	CASSSRDSNYEQYF	TGTGCCAGCAGTAGCCGGGACAGCAACTACGAGCAGTACTTC
TRBJ2-7	TRBV6-5	-	TRBD1	CASRQGQVSSYEQYF	TGTGCCAGCAGACAAGGACAGGTGAGCTCCTACGAGCAGTACTTC
TRBJ2-7	TRBV6-5	-	-	CASSFLGPKTYEQYF	TGTGCCAGCAGTTTCTTGGGCCCCAAAACCTACGAGCAGTACTTC
TRBJ2-1	TRBV11-2	-	TRBD2	CASSLDRTSGSSYNEQFF	TGTGCCAGCAGCTTAGATCGGACTAGCGGGAGCTCCTACAATGAGCAGTTCTTC
TRBJ2-4	TRBV28	-	TRBD1	CASSPQGARNIQYF	TGTGCCAGCAGTCCCCAGGGGGCGCGAAACATTCAGTACTTC
TRBJ2-3	TRBV4-3	-	-	CASSPNHRVPDTQYF	TGCGCCAGCAGCCCTAACCACAGGGTACCAGATACGCAGTATTTT
TRBJ2-5	TRBV6-1	-	-	CAVNRVEETQYF	TGTGCCGTCAACAGGGTTGAGGAGACCCAGTACTTC
TRBJ1-2	TRBV28	-	-	CASSPPHHRVPFDRSSSDGYTF	TGTGCCAGCAGTCCACCACACCACAGGGTCCCCTTTGACAGGTCGTCCTCCGATGGCTACACCTTC
TRBJ2-2	TRBV5-4	-	-	CASSFSGPNTGELFF	TGTGCCAGCAGCTTCAGCGGGCCGAACACCGGGGAGCTGTTTTTT
TRBJ2-7	TRBV6-1	-	TRBD2	CASFWGGPMTYEQYF	TGTGCCAGCTTTTGGGGAGGGCCTATGACCTACGAGCAGTACTTC
TRBJ1-6	TRBV5-6	few	TRBD1	CASSSLGTAGLSPLHF	TGTGCCAGCAGCTCCCTCGGGACAGCCGGCCTTTCACCCCTCCACTTT
TRBJ1-2	TRBV4-3	-	-	CASSQNVGGNYGYTF	TGCGCCAGCAGCCAAAACGTGGGGGGGAACTATGGCTACACCTTC
TRBJ1-4	TRBV2	-	-	CASSEAWAGEGLFF	TGTGCCAGCAGTGAAGCGTGGGCAGGGGAGGGTCTGTTTTTT
TRBJ2-7	TRBV7-6	-	TRBD1	CASSADRGTYEQYF	TGTGCCAGCAGCGCCGACAGGGGAACCTACGAGCAGTACTTC
TRBJ1-5	TRBV6-1	-	-	CASSEALNQPQHF	TGTGCCAGCAGTGAAGCCCTAAATCAGCCCCAGCATTTT
TRBJ1-4	TRBV5-4	once	-	CASSLAAELATNEKLFF	TGTGCCAGCAGCTTGGCTGCGGAACTTGCAACTAATGAAAAACTGTTTTTT
TRBJ1-5	TRBV4-3	-	-	CASSQDREISNQPQHF	TGCGCCAGCAGCCAAGATCGAGAAATTAGCAATCAGCCCCAGCATTTT
TRBJ1-4	TRBV30	-	TRBD1	CAWSRTGNNEKLFF	TGTGCCTGGAGTAGGACAGGGAATAATGAAAAACTGTTTTTT
TRBJ2-5	TRBV12-5	-	TRBD2	CASALPGREETQYF	TGTGCTAGTGCCCTACCCGGGAGGGAAGAGACCCAGTACTTC
TRBJ1-2	TRBV7-9	-	TRBD1	CASSLAGTANYGYTF	TGTGCCAGCAGCCTCGCCGGGACAGCCAACTATGGCTACACCTTC
TRBJ1-1	TRBV19	-	-	CASSIRNTEAFF	TGTGCCAGTAGTATCCGGAACACTGAAGCTTTCTTT
TRBJ1-6	TRBV2	-	-	CASSEEPPWGPGSPLHF	TGTGCCAGCAGTGAAGAACCCCCTTGGGGCCCGGGTTCACCCCTCCACTTT
TRBJ2-7	TRBV14	-	-	CASSPTEFFDVFTGEQYF	TGTGCCAGCAGCCCTACCGAATTTTTCGACGTGTTTACGGGCGAGCAGTACTTC
TRBJ2-1	TRBV5-1	-	-	CASSLVRSSHQFF	TGCGCCAGCAGCTTGGTCAGGTCGTCGCACCAGTTCTTC
TRBJ1-3	TRBV14	few	-	CASSQDRTEARNTIYF	TGTGCCAGCAGCCAAGATAGAACTGAGGCACGAAACACCATATATTTT
TRBJ2-2	TRBV28	-	-	CASSLKMADRLTTGELFF	TGTGCCAGCAGTTTGAAGATGGCTGACAGGCTCACCACCGGGGAGCTGTTTTTT
TRBJ2-1	TRBV6-4	-	-	CASSVGRLANEQFF	TGTGCCAGCAGTGTGGGGCGGTTGGCCAATGAGCAGTTCTTC
TRBJ2-7	TRBV14	-	-	CASSQAPRAVYEQYF	TGTGCCAGCAGCCAGGCTCCAAGAGCGGTCTACGAGCAGTACTTC
TRBJ2-7	TRBV5-1	-	-	CASSLDLAPISYEQYF	TGCGCCAGCAGCTTGGATCTAGCGCCGATATCCTACGAGCAGTACTTC
TRBJ2-1	TRBV6-1	-	TRBD2	CASSECLTSGGANEQFF	TGTGCCAGCAGTGAATGCTTGACTAGCGGGGGGGCAAATGAGCAGTTCTTC
TRBJ1-4	TRBV28	-	TRBD1	CASSSDLNRDRLHNEKLFF	TGTGCCAGCAGTTCAGACTTAAACCGGGACAGGCTCCATAATGAAAAACTGTTTTTT
TRBJ2-1	TRBV7-2	-	TRBD2	CASSFPSAGGGNEQFF	TGTGCCAGCAGCTTCCCCTCCGCGGGAGGAGGCAATGAGCAGTTCTTC
TRBJ2-7	TRBV6-5	-	TRBD1	CASSGETGLPYF	TGTGCCAGCAGTGGGGAGACAGGGCTGCCGTACTTC
TRBJ2-7	TRBV7-9	-	-	CASSFATPGEQYF	TGTGCCAGCAGCTTTGCAACTCCGGGAGAGCAGTACTTC
TRBJ2-7	TRBV19	-	TRBD1	CASSIAPRGQGRYEQYF	TGTGCCAGTAGTATAGCTCCTCGAGGACAGGGTCGCTACGAGCAGTACTTC
TRBJ1-1	TRBV2	-	-	CASSEGRVDTEAFF	TGTGCCAGCAGTGAAGGACGGGTCGACACTGAAGCTTTCTTT